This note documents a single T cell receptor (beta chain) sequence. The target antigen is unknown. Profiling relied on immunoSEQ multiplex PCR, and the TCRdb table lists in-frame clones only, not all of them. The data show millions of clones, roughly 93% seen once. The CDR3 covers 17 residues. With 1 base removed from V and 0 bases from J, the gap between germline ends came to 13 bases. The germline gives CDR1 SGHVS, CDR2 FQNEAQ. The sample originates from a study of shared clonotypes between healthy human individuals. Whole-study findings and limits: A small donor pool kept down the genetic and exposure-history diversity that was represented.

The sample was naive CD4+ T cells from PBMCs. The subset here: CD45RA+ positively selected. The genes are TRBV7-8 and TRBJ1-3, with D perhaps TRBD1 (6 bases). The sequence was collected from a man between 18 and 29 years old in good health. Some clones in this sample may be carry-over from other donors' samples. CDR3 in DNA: TGTGCCAGCAGCTTAGAAGGGGGTTCAGTCTCTGGAAACACCATATATTTT. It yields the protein CASSLEGGSVSGNTIYF.